Listed below are T cell receptor beta chains from one sample, sequenced in a study of cytomegalovirus exposure and HLA in healthy donors. The protocol was immunoSEQ multiplex PCR, while the TCRdb copy is restricted to in-frame clones and leaves out a portion. The profile shows about 160,000 clones, approximately 78% of them singletons. Sequencing was performed on PBMCs. These receptors all stem from a woman aged 40-49 years in good health and CMV-seronegative. Each CDR3 is given with its conserved first and last residue. The order of the fields is V gene, clone size, CDR3 protein. Some rows have no size entry. The others give once, few or many, or a class for an expanded clone.

TRBV28 | many | CASSFQGITVPPSSYNSPLHF
TRBV6-5 | . | CASTATGGSHEQYF
TRBV28 | . | CASAGTGDDTTNEKLFF
TRBV5-4 | . | CASSSQLAGDPTDTQYF
TRBV19 | . | CASSTRGQGDSPLHF
TRBV5-4 | . | CASSIRQGLYGNTIYF
TRBV5-1 | . | CASSPKRASTDTQYF
TRBV6-5 | once | CASSYLLGLETQYF
TRBV5-4 | . | CASSLGGGQPTEAFF
TRBV6-1 | . | CASSETQGRWETQYF
TRBV4-1 | . | CASSQESRQGGWGETQYF
TRBV5-5 | . | CASSVPPTGTYNSPLHF
TRBV2 | . | CASSEQGVRNTEAFF
TRBV19 | . | CASSIAPGGTLGETQYF
TRBV15 | few | CATSRREWGEAFF
TRBV10-2 | . | CASSDWGEDFSGELFF
TRBV7-9 | . | CASSAAGTDLSPLHF
TRBV19 | . | CASSMTVWYEQYF
TRBV5-1 | few | CASSFNQETQYF
TRBV13 | . | CASSLAGTSDPDTQYF
TRBV27 | . | CASRGDWTEAFF
TRBV7-9 | . | CASSSQGGNEKLFF
TRBV6-5 | . | CASSFTRQGAVGYTF
TRBV6-1 | . | CATKTGGMLDGYTF
TRBV7-2 | . | CASSLRDRPEKLFF
TRBV28 | . | CASSLGQQGWGGLYEQYF
TRBV19 | . | CASSHTWTGDTLYGYTF
TRBV10-1 | . | CASSDGQGGEKLFF
TRBV4-1 | . | CASSQAGGTQETQYF
TRBV4-1 | . | CASSQDRGVSPLHF
TRBV28 | . | CASATGERIYGYTF
TRBV29-1 | . | CSGRTSGGATYNEQFF
TRBV29-1 | . | CSVAGQGSEELFF
TRBV28 | . | CASSLLARISNQPQHF
TRBV5-1 | . | CASSLLADPYNEQFF
TRBV19 | . | CASTHRAHQYGYTF
TRBV28 | . | CASTPRGTGGFDEQYF
TRBV14 | . | CASSSLGAGGNYEQYF
TRBV6-8 | . | CASSYPADSQSCTEAFF
TRBV2 | . | CASSEQGPQFF
TRBV18 | . | CASSPGTGYEQYF
TRBV19 | . | CASSTERGHEQFF
TRBV5-1 | . | CASSLGQGAEAFF
TRBV6-7 | . | CASTPNPTGSNQPQHF
TRBV6-6 | few | CASSYRQESYGYTF
TRBV19 | . | CASRWTANQPQHF
TRBV6-5 | . | CASRIDRPNYGYTF